This T cell receptor beta chain was obtained from a study of cytomegalovirus exposure and HLA in healthy donors. Study-level findings and limits: Subsequent analysis found a tendency for first-cohort TCR clusters to co-occur within the 90 to 150 validation repertoires.

CDR1 is SQVTM, CDR2 ANQGSEA, per germline. V was pared by 6 bases and J by 5 bases, with 4 bases of the junction left unmatched. The CDR3 spans 12 residues. This clone has only a few counts. Its antigen remains unknown. The data were produced by immunoSEQ multiplex PCR, yet TCRdb's version contains in-frame clones alone and is incomplete. Of fewer than 200,000 clones detected, 80% to 85% appear once; the ten largest clones hold around 2.8%. The TCR was taken from a woman aged 18-35 years in good health and CMV-seropositive. The chain combines TRBV29-1 with TRBJ1-2; TRBD1 agrees at 9 bases. The specimen sequenced was PBMCs. CDR3 sequence reads: CSVGTGFYGYTF. The CDR3, as DNA: TGCAGCGTAGGGACAGGGTTTTATGGCTACACCTTC.